Shown below are 27 T cell receptor beta chains from a single sample sequenced in a study of cytotoxic CD8 clonotypes in ibrutinib-treated CLL. Libraries were prepared by immunoSEQ multiplex PCR; TCRdb keeps only in-frame clonotypes and omits some of them. Of 190,000 or so clones listed, over 55% were seen once; the top ten hold roughly 13%. The material was PBMCs, obtained after 24 months of ibrutinib treatment. These receptors came from a human donor with chronic lymphocytic leukemia.

A few counts support this clone. This chain uses TRBV14 with TRBJ2-5; 7 positions agree with TRBD2. V lost 0 bases, J lost 5 bases, and 18 bases stayed unmatched. From germline, CDR1 is SGHDN and CDR2 FVKESK. The CDR3 totals 19 residues. CDR3 sequence: CASSQDPHRGESVRETQYF. The CDR3 DNA reads TGTGCCAGCAGCCAAGATCCTCATCGGGGGGAGTCGGTTCGGGAGACCCAGTACTTC.

The chain joins TRBV5-4 to TRBJ2-1, with D perhaps TRBD2 (5 bases). Per the germline V gene, CDR1 is SGHNT and CDR2 is YYREEE (reference sequence). Trimming took off 0 bases at V and 9 bases at J, with 16 bases between the two ends. The CDR3 is 15 amino acids. For the CDR3, the DNA is TGTGCCAGCAGCTTGGGCCTGGAGGTGGGAACTGAGCAGTTCTTC. It yields the protein CASSLGLEVGTEQFF.

V and J are TRBV18 and TRBJ2-3; 13 nucleotides agree with TRBD2. Germline lookup yields CDR1 KGHSH and CDR2 LQKENI. With 10 bases clipped from V and 6 bases from J, the junction kept 13 bases outside the gene matches. The CDR3 is 16 residues long. CDR3 protein: CATPPPGLAGMDTQYF. The CDR3 DNA sequence: TGTGCCACCCCTCCCCCGGGACTAGCGGGAATGGATACGCAGTATTTT.

The chain couples TRBV6-5 to TRBJ1-2; D gene unclear. Germline-derived CDR1 and CDR2 are MNHEY and SVGAGI. The CDR3 totals 16 residues. V shed 2 bases and J shed 2 bases, with 15 bases lying between them. The CDR3 loop reads CASSYIGPNGNYGYTF. Written as DNA, the CDR3 is TGTGCCAGCAGTTACATTGGCCCCAACGGCAACTATGGCTACACCTTC.

This chain connects TRBV30 to TRBJ2-5, with TRBD2 identical over 11 bases. CDR1 and CDR2 from the germline V gene are GTSNPN and SVGIG (reference sequence). The length of the CDR3 is 14 residues. The ends lost 2 bases at V and 5 bases at J; junction bases unmatched: 4. The CDR3 DNA is TGTGCCTGGAGTCAACTAGCGGGAGTTGAGACCCAGTACTTC. As protein: CAWSQLAGVETQYF.

This sequence joins TRBV27 and TRBJ2-5; D is tentatively TRBD1 or TRBD2 (5 bases each). The CDR3 has 15 amino acids. Germline V gene lookup returns CDR1 MNHEY and CDR2 SMNVEV (reference sequence). Trimming left V 7 bases short and J 1 base short, with 16 bases between. CDR3 amino acids: CASKRRDVTQETQYF. CDR3 DNA: TGTGCCAGCAAGAGAAGGGACGTAACCCAAGAGACCCAGTACTTC.

This clone was observed a handful of times. The rearrangement links TRBV6-6 to TRBJ1-1; no reliable D call. CDR1 and CDR2 (germline): MNHNY, SVGAGI (reference sequence). The CDR3 is 13 residues long. V was shortened by 3 bases and J by 5 bases, with 10 bases between the two germline ends. This chain's CDR3 is CASSYFGSTEAFF. The CDR3 DNA is TGTGCCAGCAGTTATTTCGGGAGTACTGAAGCTTTCTTT.

CDR3 nucleotides: TGTGCCAGCAGTTTATCAACTAAAAGACAGGGAGTACCTACTGAAGCTTTCTTT. It codes for CASSLSTKRQGVPTEAFF. This chain joins TRBV27 and TRBJ1-1; 7 nucleotides line up with TRBD1. Germline CDR1 is MNHEY and CDR2 is SMNVEV (reference sequence). The junction had 15 bases not matched to a gene; V was cut back by 0 bases and J by 5 bases. CDR3 size: 18 residues.

The gene calls are TRBV29-1 and TRBJ2-1, with TRBD2 matching 11 bases. Germline V gene data show CDR1 as SQVTM and CDR2 as ANQGSEA. V trimming: 3 bases; J trimming: 7 bases; junction bases outside the gene matches: 8. This CDR3 spans 15 amino acids. The CDR3 DNA is TGCAGCGTTGACCTCTCTAGCGGGAGGTTGAATGAGCAGTTCTTC. It codes for CSVDLSSGRLNEQFF.

Only a few counts were recorded for this clone. J is TRBJ1-1 and V is TRBV19; D is unresolved. V lost 4 bases and J 4 bases, leaving 10 bases between the germline ends. Germline values: CDR1 LNHDA, CDR2 SQIVND (reference sequence). This CDR3 is 13 amino acids long. The CDR3 DNA sequence: TGTGCCAGTAGTACCACGGTGGGCACTGAAGCTTTCTTT. This encodes CASSTTVGTEAFF.

The V call is TRBV5-1, the J call TRBJ2-1, with 10 nucleotides matching TRBD2. Germline V lookup: CDR1 SGHRS, CDR2 YFSETQ. This CDR3 is 15 amino acids long. V dropped 3 bases and J dropped 5; count of bases not matched to a gene: 5. The CDR3 coding sequence is TGCGCCAGCAGCTCGACTAGCGGGTCCCACAATGAGCAGTTCTTC. Translation gives CASSSTSGSHNEQFF. The variable domain in full, with the rest retrieved from reference TRBV5-1 and TRBJ2-1, is KAGVTQTPRYLIKTRGQQVTLSCSPISGHRSVSWYQQTPGQGLQFLFEYFSETQRNKGNFPGRFSGRQFSNSRSEMNVSTLELGDSALYLCASSSTSGSHNEQFFGPGTRLTVL.

The chain carries TRBV2 and TRBJ1-1; tentatively, D is TRBD1 (6 bases). Looked up from germline, CDR1 is SNHLY and CDR2 is FYNNEI. This CDR3 region has 15 residues. Trimming cost V 4 bases and J 6 bases, with 18 bases left between them. Here the CDR3 DNA reads TGTGCCAGCAGTGCTGTGAGCGGGGGCCTGCCTGAAGCTTTCTTT. It translates to CASSAVSGGLPEAFF.

CDR3 loop: CASRPGGTPYEQYF. For the CDR3, the DNA is TGTGCCAGCAGGCCGGGAGGAACTCCCTACGAGCAGTACTTC. The genes are TRBV6-5 and TRBJ2-7; 7 bases are shared with TRBD2. V dropped 6 bases and J dropped 2; count of bases not matched to a gene: 7. In germline, CDR1 is MNHEY, CDR2 SVGAGI. The length of the CDR3 is 14 residues.

The chain carries TRBV10-2 and TRBJ1-2, with 7 bases fitting TRBD1. CDR1 is WSHSY, CDR2 SAAADI, per germline. This CDR3 spans 14 amino acids. With 7 bases clipped from V and 3 bases from J, the junction kept 8 bases outside the gene matches. CDR3 bases: TGCGCCAGCAAAAGCCGGACAGGCGACTATGGCTACACCTTC. Its protein is CASKSRTGDYGYTF.

The chain combines TRBV6-1 with TRBJ1-2; D perhaps matches TRBD1 (5 bases). The CDR3 has 14 amino acids. CDR1 and CDR2 from the germline V gene are MNHNS and SASEGT. With 7 bases removed from V and 4 bases from J, the gap between germline ends came to 16 bases. The CDR3 region is CASNEGLLSYGYTF. The DNA of the CDR3 is TGTGCCAGCAACGAGGGGCTTTTGTCCTATGGCTACACCTTC.

CDR3 coding DNA: TGTGCCAGCAGTTCTCCCGGGACACGGGTTTTCGATGGCTACACCTTC. This sequence encodes CASSSPGTRVFDGYTF. V and J are TRBV28 and TRBJ1-2; tentative D call: TRBD1 (6 bases). Germline values: CDR1 MDHEN, CDR2 SYDVKM. The CDR3 is 16 residues long. V shed 4 bases and J shed 6 bases, with 21 bases lying between them.

The CDR3 coding sequence is TGTGCCAGCAGCCTTGGACTGAGCACAGATACGCAGTATTTT. As protein: CASSLGLSTDTQYF. The chain is built from TRBV4-2 and TRBJ2-3, with D tentatively TRBD2 (5 bases). The germline gives CDR1 LGHNA, CDR2 YNFKEQ. Trimming shortened V by 4 bases and J by 0 bases, and 8 bases separated the two germline ends. The CDR3 has 14 amino acids.

The chain joins TRBV5-1 to TRBJ1-2; D is ambiguous. The germline V gene encodes CDR1 SGHRS and CDR2 YFSETQ. V was trimmed by 2 bases and J by 0 bases, leaving 14 bases between them. CDR3 size: 16 residues. CDR3 bases: TGCGCCAGCAGCTTAGACGGACGGACGACTAACTATGGCTACACCTTC. Translation gives CASSLDGRTTNYGYTF.

J is TRBJ2-7 and V is TRBV27; TRBD2 agrees at 7 bases. Germline lookup yields CDR1 MNHEY and CDR2 SMNVEV (reference sequence). Germline trimming cut 3 bases from V and 1 base from J; bases unmatched to any gene: 9. The CDR3 covers 16 residues. This CDR3 reads CASSFLGLRSSYEQYF. The CDR3 nucleotides read TGTGCCAGCAGTTTTTTGGGACTAAGATCGTCCTACGAGCAGTACTTC.

This sequence joins TRBV7-9 and TRBJ2-7; TRBD2 is a possible D gene (5 bases). This CDR3 comprises 13 residues. Germline V gene data show CDR1 as SEHNR and CDR2 as FQNEAQ (reference sequence). V lost 4 bases, J lost 5 bases, and 12 bases lay in between. The CDR3 spells CASSYTSSHEQYF. The DNA for the CDR3 is TGTGCCAGCAGCTATACTAGTTCCCACGAGCAGTACTTC.

The gene calls are TRBV4-1 and TRBJ2-3; 9 positions match TRBD1. Looked up from germline, CDR1 is MGHRA and CDR2 is YSYEKL. The V and J ends lost 3 bases and 0 bases, in that order; junction bases with no gene match: 1. This CDR3 comprises 15 residues. CDR3 DNA sequence: TGCGCCAGCAGCCATGGGACAGGGAGCACAGATACGCAGTATTTT. It yields the protein CASSHGTGSTDTQYF.

The chain employs TRBV27 and TRBJ2-3; tentative D call: TRBD2 (5 bases). Trimming took off 5 bases at V and 1 base at J, with 16 bases between the two ends. The CDR3 runs 16 residues. Germline V lookup: CDR1 MNHEY, CDR2 SMNVEV (reference sequence). The CDR3 loop reads CASSTSGVPGTDTQYF. In nucleotides, the CDR3 is TGTGCCAGCAGTACCTCCGGGGTTCCAGGCACAGATACGCAGTATTTT.

The V and J genes are TRBV7-3 and TRBJ1-2, with no clear D. V was trimmed by 4 bases and J by 8 bases, leaving 14 bases between them. The germline CDR1 and CDR2 sequences are SGHTA and FQGTGA. The CDR3 totals 13 residues. DNA for the CDR3: TGTGCCAGCAGCTCCCCCGGGGTTTCGGGCTACACCTTC. It codes for CASSSPGVSGYTF.

The chain links TRBV4-2 to TRBJ1-5; maybe TRBD1 (5 bases). This CDR3 is built from 14 residues. Trimming took off 4 bases at V and 6 bases at J, with 13 bases between the two ends. CDR1 is LGHNA, CDR2 YNFKEQ, per germline. CDR3 protein: CASSLSWGGQPQHF. The CDR3 nucleotides are TGTGCCAGCAGCCTCTCGTGGGGGGGTCAGCCCCAGCATTTT.

The chain employs TRBV7-2 and TRBJ2-5; the D gene is possibly TRBD1 (5 bases). This CDR3 is built from 16 residues. The germline V and J ends were trimmed by 6 bases and 5 bases, with 22 bases remaining between them. CDR1 is SGHTA and CDR2 is FQGNSA in the germline V gene. Here the CDR3 reads CASSPLGPLVAETQYF. CDR3 nucleotide sequence: TGTGCCAGCAGTCCCCTGGGGCCCTTAGTGGCGGAGACCCAGTACTTC.

J is TRBJ2-1 and V is TRBV30, with D possibly being TRBD1 or TRBD2 (5 bases each). Germline CDR1 is GTSNPN and CDR2 is SVGIG (reference sequence). There are 15 residues in the CDR3. Deletions cut 6 bases from V and 2 bases from J, with 17 bases between. This CDR3 reads CACQPPGPTYNEQFF. The CDR3 coding sequence is TGTGCCTGCCAACCTCCGGGACCAACCTACAATGAGCAGTTCTTC.

This clone was seen only a few times. V is TRBV28 and J is TRBJ1-5; D gene unclear. The CDR3 runs to 14 residues. Deletions cut 5 bases from V and 5 bases from J, with 13 bases between. Germline V lookup: CDR1 MDHEN, CDR2 SYDVKM. The CDR3 DNA sequence: TGTGCCAGCAGTGGTGAAGAGCCCTATCAGCCCCAGCATTTT. Protein sequence: CASSGEEPYQPQHF.